This T cell receptor (beta chain) was sequenced in a study of cytomegalovirus exposure and HLA in healthy donors. V was pared by 0 bases and J by 4 bases, with 2 bases of the junction left unmatched. CDR3 length equals 15 residues. Germline CDR1 and CDR2: SGHKS and YYEKEE (reference sequence). PCR primers comprised 60 Vbeta and 13 Jbeta primers. Clones were read by immunoSEQ multiplex PCR, and TCRdb kept only the in-frame ones, dropping some. Its listing shows around 150,000 clones. This sequence originates from a man aged 25-40 years in good health and CMV-seronegative. Source material: PBMCs. The chain employs TRBV5-5 and TRBJ2-1; 9 nucleotides align to TRBD2. The CDR3 region is CASSLGLAVYNEQFF. CDR3 coding DNA: TGTGCCAGCAGCTTGGGACTAGCGGTATACAATGAGCAGTTCTTC.